A single sample is the source of the 22 T cell receptor beta chains below, sequenced in a study of cytomegalovirus exposure and HLA in healthy donors. This PCR relied on a set of 60 Vbeta primers and 13 Jbeta primers. Clones were sequenced by immunoSEQ multiplex PCR, and TCRdb holds only the in-frame ones, with some missing. Of under 250,000 clones in the sample, roughly four fifths are singletons; the top ten hold 2.5% to 3%. Input material: PBMCs. The receptor source for this set is a woman between 40 and 55 years old in good health and CMV-seronegative.

The chain recombines TRBV5-1 with TRBJ2-5; D gene unclear. V shed 1 base and J shed 1 base, with 8 bases lying between them. The germline CDR1 and CDR2 sequences are SGHRS and YFSETQ. The CDR3 length is 14 residues. Here the CDR3 reads CASSLQTSQETQYF. CDR3 bases: TGCGCCAGCAGCTTGCAGACTTCCCAAGAGACCCAGTACTTC.

The chain combines TRBV5-1 with TRBJ2-1; D gene uncertain. The CDR3 runs to 13 residues. V was cut by 2 bases and J by 5 bases, with 8 bases left in between. Germline values: CDR1 SGHRS, CDR2 YFSETQ. The CDR3 loop reads CASSFEKNNEQFF. The CDR3 nucleotides read TGCGCCAGCAGCTTCGAGAAAAACAATGAGCAGTTCTTC.

This rearrangement joins TRBV5-1 to TRBJ2-1; 7 nucleotides match TRBD2. The trim removed 3 bases at V and 5 bases at J, leaving 5 bases unmatched. The CDR3 length is 14 residues. Germline V CDR1 and CDR2: SGHRS, YFSETQ. The CDR3 protein is CASSSQTSNNEQFF. The CDR3 nucleotides read TGCGCCAGCAGCTCTCAGACTAGCAACAATGAGCAGTTCTTC.

This chain's CDR3 is CAWSGVNSGNTIYF. CDR3 sequence (DNA): TGTGCCTGGTCGGGAGTGAACTCTGGAAACACCATATATTTT. The chain combines TRBV30 with TRBJ1-3, with unresolved D. Germline loops: CDR1 GTSNPN, CDR2 SVGIG (reference sequence). This CDR3 comprises 14 residues. V shed 5 bases and J shed 0 bases, with 11 bases lying between them. The full variable domain, completed using reference TRBV30 and TRBJ1-3, is SQTIHQWPATLVQPVGSPLSLECTVEGTSNPNLYWYRQAAGRGLQLLFYSVGIGQISSEVPQNLSASRPQDRQFILSSKKLLLSDSGFYLCAWSGVNSGNTIYFGEGSWLTVV.

This chain links TRBV7-6 with TRBJ2-5, with 7 nucleotides matching TRBD2. CDR1 is SGHVS and CDR2 is FNYEAQ in the germline V gene. This CDR3 has 16 residues. With 1 base clipped from V and 4 bases from J, the junction kept 9 bases outside the gene matches. CDR3 residues: CASSLGRLASAETQYF. Written as DNA, the CDR3 is TGTGCCAGCAGCTTAGGGAGACTAGCTTCGGCAGAGACCCAGTACTTC. Using reference TRBV7-6 and TRBJ2-5 for the parts outside the CDR3, the full variable domain is GAGVSQSPRYKVTKRGQDVALRCDPISGHVSLYWYRQALGQGPEFLTYFNYEAQQDKSGLPNDRFSAERPEGSISTLTIQRTEQRDSAMYRCASSLGRLASAETQYFGPGTRLLVL.

The chain couples TRBV21-1 to TRBJ1-1. TRBV21-1 is assigned pseudogene status. CDR3 length: 11 residues. CDR3 in amino acids: CASSAEGEAFF. In nucleotides, the CDR3 is TGTGCCAGCAGCGCGGAGGGTGAAGCTTTCTTT.

This clone was seen just once. The DNA of the CDR3 is TGTGCCAGCAGTTGGGGGGGCAAGACTGGAAACACCATATATTTT. Amino acids: CASSWGGKTGNTIYF. The rearrangement joins TRBV28 to TRBJ1-3; the D gene is possibly TRBD1 (6 bases). In germline, CDR1 is MDHEN, CDR2 SYDVKM. Deletions cut 4 bases from V and 2 bases from J, with 12 bases between. The CDR3 has 15 residues. The whole variable domain, filled in from reference TRBV28 and TRBJ1-3, reads DVKVTQSSRYLVKRTGEKVFLECVQDMDHENMFWYRQDPGLGLRLIYFSYDVKMKEKGDIPEGYSVSREKKERFSLILESASTNQTSMYLCASSWGGKTGNTIYFGEGSWLTVV.

This chain links TRBV2 with TRBJ2-5; D unresolved. V lost 11 bases and J 0 bases, leaving 13 bases between the germline ends. The CDR3 contains 13 residues. CDR1 SNHLY and CDR2 FYNNEI come from the germline V gene. CDR3 in DNA: TGTGCCTTTTCCTCACTATACCAAGAGACCCAGTACTTC. Residues: CAFSSLYQETQYF.

The chain combines TRBV7-2 with TRBJ2-3, with D perhaps matching TRBD2 (6 bases). The CDR3 runs 18 residues. Germline values: CDR1 SGHTA, CDR2 FQGNSA. V was clipped by 5 bases and J by 1 base, with 22 bases between them. CDR3 DNA: TGTGCCAGCAGCCCGATCGGCGTCGGCGGGGAAGGCACAGATACGCAGTATTTT. Translated: CASSPIGVGGEGTDTQYF. Combining the CDR3 with reference TRBV7-2 and TRBJ2-3 gives the whole variable domain GAGVSQSPSNKVTEKGKDVELRCDPISGHTALYWYRQSLGQGLEFLIYFQGNSAPDKSGLPSDRFSAERTGGSVSTLTIQRTQQEDSAVYLCASSPIGVGGEGTDTQYFGPGTRLTVL.

This chain links TRBV19 with TRBJ1-1, with D unclear. Trimming stripped 8 bases from V and 5 bases from J, with 12 bases between. CDR3 length: 12 amino acids. Germline assignment: CDR1 LNHDA and CDR2 SQIVND (reference sequence). The CDR3 region has the DNA TGTGCCAGTCGTCACCTCGGGACTGAAGCTTTCTTT. Translated: CASRHLGTEAFF.

The chain employs TRBV2 and TRBJ2-5; 9 positions match TRBD2. The J call may be wrong; the DNA end is better matched by TRBJ2-7. Per germline, CDR1 SNHLY and CDR2 FYNNEI. This CDR3 comprises 15 residues. The CDR3 reads CASSSASSGRREQYF. CDR3 in DNA: TGTGCCAGCAGTTCGGCTAGTAGCGGGAGACGCGAGCAGTACTTC.

This sequence joins TRBV30 and TRBJ2-2, with TRBD1 identical over 8 bases. V lost 3 bases and J lost 5; bases outside the gene matches: 8. Germline-derived CDR1 and CDR2 are GTSNPN and SVGIG (reference sequence). CDR3 length: 15 residues. This CDR3 is CAWSRDRLSTGELFF. Here the CDR3 DNA reads TGTGCCTGGAGCCGGGACAGGTTATCTACCGGGGAGCTGTTTTTT.

This clone was observed a few times. Other DNA sequences in the same sample also yield this CDR3. This chain connects TRBV6-5 to TRBJ1-5, with 7 bases lining up with TRBD1. The CDR3 sequence is 15 residues long. Germline V gene data show CDR1 as MNHEY and CDR2 as SVGAGI. V lost 5 bases to trimming and J lost 0 bases; unmatched junction nucleotides: 4. This CDR3 is CASSRQGYSNQPQHF. The CDR3 nucleotides are TGTGCCAGCAGTAGACAGGGCTATAGCAATCAGCCCCAGCATTTT.

This CDR3 is CAWTGQAVYEQYF. Written as DNA, the CDR3 is TGTGCCTGGACGGGACAGGCCGTCTACGAGCAGTACTTC. The genes are TRBV30 and TRBJ2-7; 8 bases are shared with TRBD1. V shed 4 bases and J 3 bases; nucleotides not matched to a gene: 5. Germline values: CDR1 GTSNPN, CDR2 SVGIG (reference sequence). The CDR3 length is 13 residues.

The chain combines TRBV7-2 with TRBJ2-5; weak D call: TRBD2 (6 bases). The V gene lost 0 bases and the J gene lost 5 bases, with 13 bases spanning the gap. The CDR3 totals 15 residues. Per germline, CDR1 SGHTA and CDR2 FQGNSA. The CDR3 DNA follows: TGTGCCAGCAGCTTAGCCCCATCGAGCGGGGAGACCCAGTACTTC. Its protein is CASSLAPSSGETQYF.

A single count supports this clone. The chain links TRBV28 to TRBJ2-1; no clear D gene. Germline lookup yields CDR1 MDHEN and CDR2 SYDVKM. The V gene lost 3 bases and the J gene lost 1 base, with 4 bases spanning the gap. The CDR3 runs to 13 residues. CDR3 protein: CASSFRSYNEQFF. CDR3 nucleotide sequence: TGTGCCAGCAGTTTCAGGTCCTACAATGAGCAGTTCTTC.

This chain connects TRBV7-9 to TRBJ2-2, with TRBD2 identical over 7 bases. The CDR3 has 16 amino acids. CDR1 is SEHNR, CDR2 FQNEAQ, per germline (reference sequence). Trimming at V came to 5 bases and at J to 4 bases, leaving 10 bases not matched to a gene. This CDR3 reads CASSPSGVRGTGELFF. The DNA of the CDR3 is TGTGCCAGCAGCCCTAGCGGAGTGAGGGGCACCGGGGAGCTGTTTTTT.

The chain carries TRBV4-1 and TRBJ1-3; a weak D match, TRBD1 (5 bases). V was clipped by 4 bases and J by 2 bases, with 12 bases between them. Germline-derived CDR1 and CDR2 are MGHRA and YSYEKL. CDR3 length: 15 amino acids. In nucleotides, the CDR3 is TGCGCCAGCAGCCCTGGGCGGGGGGCTGGAAACACCATATATTTT. This translates into CASSPGRGAGNTIYF.

The chain employs TRBV27 and TRBJ2-7; possibly TRBD1 for D (5 bases). The V and J ends lost 2 bases and 3 bases respectively, with 11 bases between them. The CDR3 has 14 amino acids. From germline, CDR1 is MNHEY and CDR2 SMNVEV (reference sequence). In DNA, the CDR3 is TGTGCCAGCAGTTTAGGCGCAGGGTTCTACGAGCAGTACTTC. Translated, it gives CASSLGAGFYEQYF.

The chain uses TRBV27 and TRBJ1-1, with TRBD1 matching over 7 bases. Germline values: CDR1 MNHEY, CDR2 SMNVEV (reference sequence). The CDR3 has 15 residues. V was clipped by 4 bases and J by 0 bases; unmatched bases: 5. CDR3 region: CASSSPGGLNTEAFF. Written as DNA, the CDR3 is TGTGCCAGCAGTTCGCCAGGGGGTTTGAACACTGAAGCTTTCTTT.

The chain couples TRBV7-9 to TRBJ1-5; no definite D call. This CDR3 has 13 residues. V was cut by 5 bases and J by 11 bases, with 16 bases left in between. Per the germline V gene, CDR1 is SEHNR and CDR2 is FQNEAQ (reference sequence). CDR3 DNA sequence: TGTGCCAGCAGCCCCGCCGGAGCGGTGTCCCAGCATTTT. Its translation is CASSPAGAVSQHF. The full variable domain, completed using reference TRBV7-9 and TRBJ1-5, is DTGVSQNPRHKITKRGQNVTFRCDPISEHNRLYWYRQTLGQGPEFLTYFQNEAQLEKSRLLSDRFSAERPKGSFSTLEIQRTEQGDSAMYLCASSPAGAVSQHFGDGTRLSIL.

The chain uses TRBV2 and TRBJ1-4, with D unresolved. CDR1 and CDR2 (germline): SNHLY, FYNNEI. The length of the CDR3 is 11 residues. V shed 3 bases and J shed 8 bases, with 4 bases lying between them. CDR3 loop: CASSEREKLFF. The CDR3, as DNA: TGTGCCAGCAGTGAGAGGGAAAAACTGTTTTTT.